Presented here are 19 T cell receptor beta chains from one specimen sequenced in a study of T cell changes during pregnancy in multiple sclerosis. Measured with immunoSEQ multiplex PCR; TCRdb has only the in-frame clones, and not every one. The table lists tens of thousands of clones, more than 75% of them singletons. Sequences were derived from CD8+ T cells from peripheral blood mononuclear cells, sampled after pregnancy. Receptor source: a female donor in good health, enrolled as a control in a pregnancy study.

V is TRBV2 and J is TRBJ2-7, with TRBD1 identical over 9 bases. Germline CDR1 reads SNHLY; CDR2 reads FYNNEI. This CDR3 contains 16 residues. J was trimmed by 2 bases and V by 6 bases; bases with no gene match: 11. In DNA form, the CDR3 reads TGTGCCAGCAGCGAATCCCGGGGACAGGGACCCTACGAGCAGTACTTC. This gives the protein CASSESRGQGPYEQYF.

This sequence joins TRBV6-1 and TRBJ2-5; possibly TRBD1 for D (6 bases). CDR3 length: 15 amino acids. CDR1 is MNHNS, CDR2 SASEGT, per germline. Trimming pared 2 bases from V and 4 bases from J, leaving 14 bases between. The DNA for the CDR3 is TGTGCCAGCAGTGAAAGCTGGCTAGGGGGAGAGACCCAGTACTTC. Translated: CASSESWLGGETQYF.

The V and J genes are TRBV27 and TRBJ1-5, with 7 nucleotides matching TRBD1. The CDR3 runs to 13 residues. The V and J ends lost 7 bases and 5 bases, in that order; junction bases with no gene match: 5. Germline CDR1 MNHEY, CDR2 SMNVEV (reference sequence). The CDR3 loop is CASKGTADQPQHF. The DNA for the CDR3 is TGTGCCAGCAAAGGGACAGCAGATCAGCCCCAGCATTTT.

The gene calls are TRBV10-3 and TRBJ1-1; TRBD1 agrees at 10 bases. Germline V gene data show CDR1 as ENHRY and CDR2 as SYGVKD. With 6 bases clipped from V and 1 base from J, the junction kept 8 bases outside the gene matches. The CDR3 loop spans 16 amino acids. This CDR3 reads CAIRGTGEVENTEAFF. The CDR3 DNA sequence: TGTGCCATCAGAGGGACAGGGGAGGTGGAGAACACTGAAGCTTTCTTT.

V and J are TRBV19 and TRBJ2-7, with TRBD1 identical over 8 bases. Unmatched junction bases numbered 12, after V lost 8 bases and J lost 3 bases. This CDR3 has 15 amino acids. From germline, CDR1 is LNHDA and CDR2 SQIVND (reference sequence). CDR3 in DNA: TGTGCCAGTCAACCCGGACAGGGCTCGGGCTACGAGCAGTACTTC. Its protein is CASQPGQGSGYEQYF.

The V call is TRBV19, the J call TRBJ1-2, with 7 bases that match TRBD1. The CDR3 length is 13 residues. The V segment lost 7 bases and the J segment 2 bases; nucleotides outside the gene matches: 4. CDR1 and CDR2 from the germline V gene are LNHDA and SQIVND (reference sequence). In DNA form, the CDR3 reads TGTGCCAGTAACAGGGGCCCCAACTATGGCTACACCTTC. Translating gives CASNRGPNYGYTF.

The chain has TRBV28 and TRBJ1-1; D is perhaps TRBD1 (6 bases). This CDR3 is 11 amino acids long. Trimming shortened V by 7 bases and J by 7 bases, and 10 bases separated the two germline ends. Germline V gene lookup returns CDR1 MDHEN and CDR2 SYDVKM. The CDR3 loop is CASNSDSEAFF. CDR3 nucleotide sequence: TGTGCCAGCAATTCGGACAGTGAAGCTTTCTTT.

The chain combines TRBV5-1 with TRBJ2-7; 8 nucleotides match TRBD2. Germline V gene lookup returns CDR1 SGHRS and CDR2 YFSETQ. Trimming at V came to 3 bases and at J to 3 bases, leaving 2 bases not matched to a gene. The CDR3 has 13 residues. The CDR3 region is CASSWTSNYEQYF. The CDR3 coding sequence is TGCGCCAGCAGCTGGACTAGCAACTACGAGCAGTACTTC.

The CDR3 reads CASSPAALNTEAFF. The CDR3 DNA is TGTGCCAGCAGCCCCGCGGCCCTGAACACTGAAGCTTTCTTT. V gene TRBV11-2 combines with J gene TRBJ1-1; D uncertain. Germline V lookup: CDR1 SGHAT, CDR2 FQNNGV. V lost 5 bases and J lost 0, with 10 bases in between. This CDR3 comprises 14 residues.

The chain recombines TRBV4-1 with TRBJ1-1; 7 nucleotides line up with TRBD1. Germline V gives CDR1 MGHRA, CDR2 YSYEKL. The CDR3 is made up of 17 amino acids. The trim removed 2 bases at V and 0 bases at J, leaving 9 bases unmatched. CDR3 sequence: CASSQTGAPSMNTEAFF. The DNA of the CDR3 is TGCGCCAGCAGCCAAACAGGGGCCCCCTCAATGAACACTGAAGCTTTCTTT.

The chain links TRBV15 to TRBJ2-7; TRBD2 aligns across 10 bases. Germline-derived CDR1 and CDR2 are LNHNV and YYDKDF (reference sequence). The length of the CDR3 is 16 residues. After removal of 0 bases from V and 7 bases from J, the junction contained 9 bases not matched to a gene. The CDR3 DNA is TGTGCCACCAGCAGAGATCGTAGCGGGGGGCCCGAGGAGCAGTACTTC. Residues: CATSRDRSGGPEEQYF.

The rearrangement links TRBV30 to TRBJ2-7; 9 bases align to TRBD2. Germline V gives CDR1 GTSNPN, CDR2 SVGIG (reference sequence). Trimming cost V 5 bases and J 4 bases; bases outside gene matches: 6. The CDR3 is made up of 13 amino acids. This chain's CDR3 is CAWAGGEGYEQYF. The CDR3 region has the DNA TGTGCCTGGGCGGGGGGGGAGGGGTACGAGCAGTACTTC.

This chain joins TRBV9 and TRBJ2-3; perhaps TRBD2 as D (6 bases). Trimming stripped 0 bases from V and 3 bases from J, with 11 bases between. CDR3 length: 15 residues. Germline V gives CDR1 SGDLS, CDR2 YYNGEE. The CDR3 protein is CASSVVGGVTDTQYF. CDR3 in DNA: TGTGCCAGCAGCGTAGTTGGCGGGGTGACAGATACGCAGTATTTT.

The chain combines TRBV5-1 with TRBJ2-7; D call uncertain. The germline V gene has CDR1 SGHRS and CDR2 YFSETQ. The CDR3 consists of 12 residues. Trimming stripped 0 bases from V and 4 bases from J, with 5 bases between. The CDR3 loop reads CASSLDGYEQYF. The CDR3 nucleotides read TGCGCCAGCAGCTTGGACGGGTACGAGCAGTACTTC.

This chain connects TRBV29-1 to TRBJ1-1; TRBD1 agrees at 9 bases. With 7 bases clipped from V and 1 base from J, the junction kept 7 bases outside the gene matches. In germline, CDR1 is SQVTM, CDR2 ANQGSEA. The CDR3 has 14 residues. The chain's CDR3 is CSGRDREANTEAFF. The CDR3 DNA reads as TGCAGCGGACGGGACAGGGAAGCGAACACTGAAGCTTTCTTT. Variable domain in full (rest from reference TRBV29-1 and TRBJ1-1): SAVISQKPSRDICQRGTSLTIQCQVDSQVTMMFWYRQQPGQSLTLIATANQGSEATYESGFVIDKFPISRPNLTFSTLTVSNMSPEDSSIYLCSGRDREANTEAFFGQGTRLTVV.

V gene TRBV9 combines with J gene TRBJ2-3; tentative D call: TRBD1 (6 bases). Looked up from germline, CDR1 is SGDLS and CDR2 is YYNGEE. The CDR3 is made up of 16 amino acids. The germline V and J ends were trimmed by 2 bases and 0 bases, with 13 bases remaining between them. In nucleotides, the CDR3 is TGTGCCAGCAGCGTGGGACGAGGGGGTAGCACAGATACGCAGTATTTT. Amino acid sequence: CASSVGRGGSTDTQYF.

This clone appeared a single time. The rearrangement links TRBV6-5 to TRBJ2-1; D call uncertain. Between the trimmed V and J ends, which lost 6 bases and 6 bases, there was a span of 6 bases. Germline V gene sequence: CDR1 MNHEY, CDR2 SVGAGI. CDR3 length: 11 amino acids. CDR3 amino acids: CASRLGNEQFF. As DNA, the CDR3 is TGTGCCAGCAGGCTCGGCAATGAGCAGTTCTTC.

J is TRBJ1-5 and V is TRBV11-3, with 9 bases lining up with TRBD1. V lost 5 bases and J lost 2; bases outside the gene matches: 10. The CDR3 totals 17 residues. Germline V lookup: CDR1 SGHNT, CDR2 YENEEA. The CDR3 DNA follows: TGTGCCAGCAGCACCCCCACAGGGGGCGCGGGCAATCAGCCCCAGCATTTT. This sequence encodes CASSTPTGGAGNQPQHF.

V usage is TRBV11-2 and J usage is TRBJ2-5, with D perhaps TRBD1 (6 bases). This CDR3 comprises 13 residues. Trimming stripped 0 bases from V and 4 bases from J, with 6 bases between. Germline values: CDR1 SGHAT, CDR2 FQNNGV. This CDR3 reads CASSLDRGETQYF. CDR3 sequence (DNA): TGTGCCAGCAGCTTAGACAGGGGAGAGACCCAGTACTTC.